The clone carrying this T cell receptor beta chain was detected many times. CDR1 SGDLS and CDR2 YYNGEE come from the germline V gene. V gave up 0 bases and J gave up 0 bases, with 10 bases separating them. The CDR3 runs to 15 residues. This library used around 400 ng RNA and molecular barcoded adaptors spanning alpha/delta and beta/gamma chains. TCRdb analysed the reads with MiXCR anew, one entry per CDR3 protein. This table has around 50,000 distinct CDR3 sequences, roughly 19% appearing once. The sample is drawn from a study of read filtering for tumor transcriptome and immune sequencing. Study details: Transcriptome libraries were built from DNase-treated RNA.

Material: a population of CD138-negative cells sorted from bone marrow. The chain recombines TRBV9 with TRBJ2-7; no firm D call. The TCR originated in a donor aged 40 or older with multiple myeloma. The CDR3 loop reads CASSVGATSSYEQYF. The CDR3 bases are TGTGCCAGCAGCGTAGGTGCGACGAGCTCCTACGAGCAGTACTTC. Using reference TRBV9 and TRBJ2-7 for the parts outside the CDR3, the full variable domain is DSGVTQTPKHLITATGQRVTLRCSPRSGDLSVYWYQQSLDQGLQFLIQYYNGEERAKGNILERFSAQQFPDLHSELNLSSLELGDSALYFCASSVGATSSYEQYFGPGTRLTVT.